The 23 T cell receptor beta chains given below trace back to one sample, sequenced in a study of blood T cell repertoires in COVID-19. Profiled with immunoSEQ multiplex PCR; TCRdb holds only in-frame clones, not every one. The table shows fewer than 350,000 clones, with about 85% occurring only once. Source material: PBMCs or T cells enriched from blood (not recorded which). These TCRs come from a woman younger than 45 who had been exposed to COVID-19.

The J gene is TRBJ1-6, the V gene TRBV7-9; D possibly corresponds to TRBD1 (5 bases). V was trimmed by 1 base and J by 7 bases, leaving 20 bases between them. The CDR3 contains 18 residues. Germline V gene data show CDR1 as SEHNR and CDR2 as FQNEAQ (reference sequence). The CDR3 DNA follows: TGTGCCAGCAGCTTAGAGGAGGGGCAGCCACTTTCAAATTCACCCCTCCACTTT. Translating it yields CASSLEEGQPLSNSPLHF.

This sequence joins TRBV28 and TRBJ1-1, with unresolved D. CDR1 and CDR2 (germline): MDHEN, SYDVKM. The CDR3 consists of 12 residues. Trimming left V 1 base short and J 11 bases short, with 11 bases between. For the CDR3, the DNA is TGTGCCAGCAGTTTATATTCCTACGGGGCTTTCTTT. Its translation: CASSLYSYGAFF.

There are a few counts of this clone. The J gene is TRBJ1-5, the V gene TRBV6-5, with 7 nucleotides matching TRBD1. From germline, CDR1 is MNHEY and CDR2 SVGAGI. The CDR3 is 13 amino acids. V dropped 6 bases and J dropped 6; count of bases not matched to a gene: 5. DNA for the CDR3: TGTGCCAGCAGGACAGGGACGGGTCAGCCCCAGCATTTT. It is translated as CASRTGTGQPQHF.

This clone appeared a few times. The J gene is TRBJ1-1, the V gene TRBV10-3; 12 positions agree with TRBD1. The V and J ends lost 4 bases and 5 bases, in that order; junction bases with no gene match: 8. The CDR3 is 16 residues long. The germline CDR1 and CDR2 sequences are ENHRY and SYGVKD. The CDR3: CAISGSPGQGATEAFF. CDR3 DNA: TGTGCCATCAGTGGCTCTCCGGGACAGGGGGCTACTGAAGCTTTCTTT.

The chain combines TRBV9 with TRBJ1-1, with D unclear. Per germline, CDR1 SGDLS and CDR2 YYNGEE. Trimming shortened V by 0 bases and J by 0 bases, and 9 bases separated the two germline ends. The CDR3 runs 15 residues. The CDR3 nucleotides are TGTGCCAGCAGCGTAGGAGGAGCATTGAACACTGAAGCTTTCTTT. It specifies CASSVGGALNTEAFF.

This chain's CDR3 is CASRGSANTGELFF. The CDR3 DNA follows: TGCGCCAGCCGAGGGTCGGCGAACACCGGGGAGCTGTTTTTT. This chain links TRBV10-1 with TRBJ2-2, with D maybe TRBD2 (5 bases). Trimming left V 8 bases short and J 0 bases short, with 10 bases between. CDR1 is WNHNN and CDR2 is SYGVQD in the germline V gene (reference sequence). The CDR3 spans 14 residues.

The V and J genes are TRBV27 and TRBJ1-2, with 8 bases identical to TRBD1. Germline trimming cut 3 bases from V and 8 bases from J; bases unmatched to any gene: 5. The CDR3 has 13 amino acids. Germline V lookup: CDR1 MNHEY, CDR2 SMNVEV (reference sequence). The CDR3 DNA sequence: TGTGCCAGCAGTTTTGGCAGGGGGCGAGGCTACACCTTC. Translating it yields CASSFGRGRGYTF.

This chain uses TRBV7-8 with TRBJ2-7; D may be TRBD1 (6 bases). CDR1 and CDR2 from the germline V gene are SGHVS and FQNEAQ. V was cut by 4 bases and J by 4 bases, with 23 bases left in between. CDR3 length: 17 amino acids. CDR3: CASSSTSRAGASYEQYF. The CDR3 nucleotides are TGTGCCAGCAGCTCGACTTCACGGGCAGGGGCCTCATACGAGCAGTACTTC.

This sequence joins TRBV27 and TRBJ2-7, with D possibly TRBD2 on 6 matching bases. Germline CDR1 reads MNHEY; CDR2 reads SMNVEV (reference sequence). The CDR3 loop spans 13 amino acids. Trimming took 8 bases from V and 6 from J, leaving 17 bases between them. The CDR3 spells CASRGTASFEQYF. Here the CDR3 DNA reads TGTGCCAGCCGGGGGACTGCCAGTTTCGAGCAGTACTTC.

The chain joins TRBV18 to TRBJ2-7; 10 nucleotides align to TRBD2. This CDR3 contains 17 residues. Germline loops: CDR1 KGHSH, CDR2 LQKENI. After removal of 0 bases from V and 3 bases from J, the junction contained 8 bases not matched to a gene. CDR3 coding DNA: TGTGCCAGCTCACCACCCCCTAGCGGGGGTATAAACTACGAGCAGTACTTC. This translates into CASSPPPSGGINYEQYF.

V gene TRBV18 combines with J gene TRBJ1-5, with no clear D. Looked up from germline, CDR1 is KGHSH and CDR2 is LQKENI. This CDR3 comprises 13 residues. V was clipped by 2 bases and J by 4 bases, with 6 bases between them. The CDR3 DNA is TGTGCCAGCTCACCAGGGGAGAATCAGCCCCAGCATTTT. It encodes CASSPGENQPQHF. The full variable domain, in which reference TRBV18 and TRBJ1-5 provide the parts outside the CDR3, is NAGVMQNPRHLVRRRGQEARLRCSPMKGHSHVYWYRQLPEEGLKFMVYLQKENIIDESGMPKERFSAEFPKEGPSILRIQQVVRGDSAAYFCASSPGENQPQHFGDGTRLSIL.

The gene calls are TRBV9 and TRBJ1-6; D gene unclear. This CDR3 is built from 15 residues. Trimming took off 0 bases at V and 9 bases at J, with 13 bases between the two ends. The germline V gene has CDR1 SGDLS and CDR2 YYNGEE. CDR3 region: CASSVGGTPLSPLHF. The CDR3 DNA is TGTGCCAGCAGCGTAGGCGGAACGCCGCTTTCACCCCTCCACTTT.

The V and J genes are TRBV2 and TRBJ1-4, with D maybe TRBD1 (6 bases). Germline V gene sequence: CDR1 SNHLY, CDR2 FYNNEI. The V end was cut by 2 bases, the J end by 0 bases, with 16 bases between. The CDR3 is 18 residues long. Written as DNA, the CDR3 is TGTGCCAGCAGTGAAAGATATAAGGGGGTCGCAACTAATGAAAAACTGTTTTTT. Its protein product is CASSERYKGVATNEKLFF.

V is TRBV4-3 and J is TRBJ2-7; tentative D call: TRBD1 (5 bases). Germline V gene data show CDR1 as LGHNA and CDR2 as YSLEER. V gave up 1 base and J gave up 7 bases, with 14 bases separating them. This CDR3 is built from 14 residues. The CDR3 DNA reads TGCGCCAGCAGCCAAGCGCTAGGGGTGGGTGAGCAGTACTTC. Its protein is CASSQALGVGEQYF.

The rearrangement uses TRBV30 and TRBJ1-2, with unresolved D. Trimming took off 7 bases at V and 2 bases at J, with 11 bases between the two ends. CDR3 length: 12 residues. Germline V gene data show CDR1 as GTSNPN and CDR2 as SVGIG (reference sequence). CDR3 loop: CASAAENYGYTF. CDR3 in DNA: TGTGCCTCAGCGGCAGAGAACTATGGCTACACCTTC.

This chain joins TRBV28 and TRBJ1-2; D not resolved. Germline loops: CDR1 MDHEN, CDR2 SYDVKM. V was clipped by 6 bases and J by 6 bases, with 11 bases between them. The CDR3 is 12 amino acids. In DNA, the CDR3 is TGTGCCAGCAGCCCCTCCACGGATGGCTACACCTTC. Its translation: CASSPSTDGYTF.

This chain links TRBV5-4 with TRBJ2-1; 9 nucleotides match TRBD1. Per germline, CDR1 SGHNT and CDR2 YYREEE (reference sequence). The CDR3 is 16 amino acids. J lost 9 bases, V lost 3 bases, and 13 bases had no gene match. DNA of the CDR3: TGTGCCAGCAGCTCGGAACCGGGACAGGGATTCTCTGAGCAGTTCTTC. This codes for CASSSEPGQGFSEQFF. The full variable domain, its missing parts supplied by reference TRBV5-4 and TRBJ2-1, is ETGVTQSPTHLIKTRGQQVTLRCSSQSGHNTVSWYQQALGQGPQFIFQYYREEENGRGNFPPRFSGLQFPNYSSELNVNALELDDSALYLCASSSEPGQGFSEQFFGPGTRLTVL.

This clone was found a few times. The genes are TRBV2 and TRBJ2-7; TRBD2 agrees at 11 bases. The V gene end was trimmed by 2 bases and the J gene end by 2 bases; junction bases not matched to a gene: 5. Germline-derived CDR1 and CDR2 are SNHLY and FYNNEI. The CDR3 consists of 16 residues. The CDR3 here is CASSERSGGATYEQYF. Here the CDR3 DNA reads TGTGCCAGCAGTGAACGTAGCGGGGGGGCGACCTACGAGCAGTACTTC.

This clone was seen once. The rearrangement uses TRBV6-5 and TRBJ2-7; 7 bases fit TRBD1. J lost 5 bases, V lost 8 bases, and 12 bases had no gene match. There are 14 residues in the CDR3. The V gene's germline CDR1 is MNHEY and CDR2 SVGAGI. The CDR3: CASGGDRVNHEQYF. The CDR3 coding sequence is TGTGCCAGCGGCGGAGACAGGGTTAATCACGAGCAGTACTTC.

The chain employs TRBV6-5 and TRBJ2-7; a possible D gene is TRBD1 (6 bases). The V end was cut by 6 bases, the J end by 3 bases, with 15 bases between. This CDR3 contains 14 residues. Germline-derived CDR1 and CDR2 are MNHEY and SVGAGI. CDR3 sequence reads: CASRNRDTYYEQYF. CDR3 sequence (DNA): TGTGCCAGCAGAAACCGGGACACTTACTACGAGCAGTACTTC.

J is TRBJ1-1 and V is TRBV28, with TRBD1 matching 7 bases. In germline, CDR1 is MDHEN, CDR2 SYDVKM. The CDR3 length is 15 residues. Trimming cost V 5 bases and J 1 base; bases outside gene matches: 7. CDR3 DNA: TGTGCCAGCAGTCCACAGACAGGGACGAACACTGAAGCTTTCTTT. This translates into CASSPQTGTNTEAFF.

V usage is TRBV28 and J usage is TRBJ1-2; 10 nucleotides match TRBD1. V was pared by 2 bases and J by 4 bases, with 22 bases of the junction left unmatched. This CDR3 is built from 21 residues. CDR1 is MDHEN and CDR2 is SYDVKM in the germline V gene. CDR3 protein: CASSLGPFTPRQGAYPYGYTF. The CDR3 nucleotides are TGTGCCAGCAGTTTAGGCCCCTTTACCCCGCGACAGGGGGCTTACCCCTATGGCTACACCTTC.

Details on this clone: Being one base from a much bigger clone, this may be a read error. The chain uses TRBV28 and TRBJ1-4; D may be TRBD1 (5 bases). Trimming removed 6 bases at V and 3 bases at J, with 14 bases between. This CDR3 is built from 15 residues. Germline V gene data show CDR1 as MDHEN and CDR2 as SYDVKM. The CDR3 here is CASSPVGLANEKLFF. CDR3 DNA sequence: TGTGCCAGCAGCCCCGTGGGGCTGGCTAATGAAAAACTGTTTTTT.